This paragraph covers one T cell receptor (beta chain) sequence. Its antigen remains unidentified. This CDR3 has 13 amino acids. Germline-derived CDR1 and CDR2 are LNHDA and SQIVND (reference sequence). Trimming shortened V by 5 bases and J by 4 bases, and 11 bases separated the two germline ends. Unique molecular identifiers were present in the TCR beta cDNA libraries. A single record per CDR3 protein comes from TCRdb applying MiXCR to the PCR reads. The table lists hundreds of thousands of distinct CDR3 sequences, 25% to 30% of them singletons. The sample comes from a study of post-analysis software for immune sequencing data. Study-wide points: In patients, 4 to 6 TRBV segments were more frequent than in controls, with TRBV5-6, TRBV5-1 and TRBV20-1 among them.

The TCR comes from a girl under 18 with multiple sclerosis. The chain combines TRBV19 with TRBJ2-5; D tentatively reads TRBD1 or TRBD2 (5 bases each). The sample comprised blood. The CDR3, as DNA: TGTGCCAGTAGTCACGAGGGGCGAGAGACCCAGTACTTC. The encoded protein is CASSHEGRETQYF.